The T cell receptor (beta chain) described here comes from a study of OX40 agonist ivuxolimab in advanced cancers. Study-wide context: Among those enrolled, mean age was 60 years (range about 23 to 90) and less than 90% were male.

Sequencing was performed with immunoSEQ multiplex PCR; in TCRdb, only in-frame clones are kept and a portion is missing. This table holds about 150,000 clones, approximately 94% found once. Study outcomes and limitations: Partial responders receiving 0.1-3.0 mg/kg showed among the lowest clonal expansion.

Trimming pared 3 bases from V and 2 bases from J, leaving 11 bases between. The CDR3 sequence is 15 residues long. Germline V gene sequence: CDR1 SGDLS, CDR2 YYNGEE. Worth noting for this clone: Its antigen is as yet unknown.

The chain combines TRBV9 with TRBJ1-4, with D maybe TRBD1 (6 bases). The TCR was taken from an adult with an advanced solid tumor such as melanoma, head and neck, liver or kidney cancer. The sequenced sample was CD4+ or CD8+ T cells sorted from blood, obtained in a trial of the OX40 agonist ivuxolimab. DNA for the CDR3: TGTGCCAGCAGCGGGGGGCCGGTGACTAATGAAAAACTGTTTTTT. Its translation is CASSGGPVTNEKLFF.